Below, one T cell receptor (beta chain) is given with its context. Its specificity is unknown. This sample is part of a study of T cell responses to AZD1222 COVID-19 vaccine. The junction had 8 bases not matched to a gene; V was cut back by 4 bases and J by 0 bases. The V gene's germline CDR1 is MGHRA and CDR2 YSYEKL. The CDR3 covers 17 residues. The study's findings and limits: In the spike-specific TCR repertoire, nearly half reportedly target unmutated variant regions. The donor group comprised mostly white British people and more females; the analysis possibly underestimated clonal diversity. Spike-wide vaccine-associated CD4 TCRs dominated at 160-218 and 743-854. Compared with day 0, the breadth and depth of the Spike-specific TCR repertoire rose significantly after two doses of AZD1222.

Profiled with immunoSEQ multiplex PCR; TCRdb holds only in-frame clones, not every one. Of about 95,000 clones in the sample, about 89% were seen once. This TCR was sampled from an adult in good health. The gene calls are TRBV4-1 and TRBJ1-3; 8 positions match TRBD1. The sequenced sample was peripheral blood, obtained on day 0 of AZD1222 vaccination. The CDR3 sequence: CASSRGQGLSSGNTIYF. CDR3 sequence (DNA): TGCGCCAGCAGCCGAGGACAGGGTTTGAGCTCTGGAAACACCATATATTTT.